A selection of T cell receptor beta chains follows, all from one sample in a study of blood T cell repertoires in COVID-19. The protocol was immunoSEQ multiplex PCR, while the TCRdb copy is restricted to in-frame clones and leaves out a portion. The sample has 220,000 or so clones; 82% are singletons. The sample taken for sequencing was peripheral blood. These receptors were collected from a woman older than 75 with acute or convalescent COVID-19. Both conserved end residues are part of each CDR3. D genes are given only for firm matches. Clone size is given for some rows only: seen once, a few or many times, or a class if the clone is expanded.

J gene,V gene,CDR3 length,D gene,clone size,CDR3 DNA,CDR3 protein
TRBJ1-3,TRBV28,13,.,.,TGTGCCACGCGGCGGGGTACTGGAAACACCATATATTTT,CATRRGTGNTIYF
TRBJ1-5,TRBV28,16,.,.,TGTGCCAGCAGACCTCGGACATCTAACCGTAATCAGCCCCAGCATTTT,CASRPRTSNRNQPQHF
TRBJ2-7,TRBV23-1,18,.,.,TGCGCCAGCAGTCAATCTCGCGGTAGGGAGACAGGAGGCTACGAGCAGTACTTC,CASSQSRGRETGGYEQYF
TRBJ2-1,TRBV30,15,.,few,TGTGCCTGGAGTGTACTCCCAACAGGGTCGGATGAGCAGTTCTTC,CAWSVLPTGSDEQFF
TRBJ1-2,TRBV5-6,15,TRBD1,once,TGTGCCAGCACCAAAGTGTCGACAGGGAACTATGGCTACACCTTC,CASTKVSTGNYGYTF
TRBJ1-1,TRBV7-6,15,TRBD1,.,TGTGCCAGCAGCCCCCGGGACAGGGAGAACACTGAAGCTTTCTTT,CASSPRDRENTEAFF
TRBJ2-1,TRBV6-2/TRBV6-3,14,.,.,TGTGCCAGCAGTCGACTAGCTGGGGGGCTTGAGCAGTTCTTC,CASSRLAGGLEQFF
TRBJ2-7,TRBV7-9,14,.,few,TGTGCCAGCAGCGTCCCTCCGGGGGATTACGAGCAGTACTTC,CASSVPPGDYEQYF
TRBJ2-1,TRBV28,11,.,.,TGTGCCACCCGGGGTTACAATGAGCAGTTCTTC,CATRGYNEQFF
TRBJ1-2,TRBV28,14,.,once,TGTGCCAGCAGTTTAAACCCGGGACACCATGGCTACACCTTC,CASSLNPGHHGYTF
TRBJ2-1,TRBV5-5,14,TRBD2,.,TGTGCCAGCAGCCCGATTGCTGCGGGGGGCCAGCAGTTCTTC,CASSPIAAGGQQFF
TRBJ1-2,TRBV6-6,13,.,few,TGTGCCAGCATCCTTGATCGGAACTATGGCTACACCTTC,CASILDRNYGYTF
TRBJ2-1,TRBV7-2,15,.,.,TGTGCCAGCAGCTGGGGGGGCCAGCAGGACAATGAGCAGTTCTTC,CASSWGGQQDNEQFF
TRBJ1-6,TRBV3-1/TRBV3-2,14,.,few,TGTGCCAGCAGCAACAGGGATTCTAATTCACCCCTCCACTTT,CASSNRDSNSPLHF
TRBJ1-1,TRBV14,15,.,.,TGTGCCAGCAGCCAAGCAGGGGCAGGGAACACTGAAGCTTTCTTT,CASSQAGAGNTEAFF
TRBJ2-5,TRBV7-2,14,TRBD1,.,TGTGCCAGCAGCGTGACAGGGATTCAAGAGACCCAGTACTTC,CASSVTGIQETQYF
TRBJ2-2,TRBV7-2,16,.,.,TGTGCCAGCAGCTCGCGGGCCGCGGCGAACACCGGGGAGCTGTTTTTT,CASSSRAAANTGELFF
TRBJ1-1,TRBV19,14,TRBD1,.,TGTGCCAGTACCCAGGCAGGGGGGAAAAATGAAGCTTTCTTT,CASTQAGGKNEAFF